The rows below give T cell receptor beta chains drawn from one sample of a study of shared clonotypes between healthy human individuals. Here immunoSEQ multiplex PCR was the method, and the copy in TCRdb shows in-frame clones only, minus some. The data show a few million clones, more than 90% seen once. Sequencing input: naive CD4+ T cells sorted from blood. The receptors originated from a young man in good health. CDR3s include the opening cysteine and the closing phenylalanine or tryptophan. A D gene is named only where the DNA matches it firmly. Size tells how often a clone was seen (once, few, many) or the class of an expanded clone, and some rows leave it out.

d_call: .
clone_size: .
v_call: TRBV10-3
j_call: TRBJ2-5
cdr3_aa: CAISEPGGGETQYF
cdr3_nt: TGTGCCATCAGTGAGCCGGGGGGCGGAGAGACCCAGTACTTC

d_call: .
clone_size: .
v_call: TRBV5-1
j_call: TRBJ2-7
cdr3_aa: CASSLSGNSYEQYF
cdr3_nt: TGCGCCAGCAGCTTGTCGGGGAACTCCTACGAGCAGTACTTC

d_call: .
clone_size: .
v_call: TRBV20-1
j_call: TRBJ1-1
cdr3_aa: CSEGISHEAFF
cdr3_nt: TGCAGTGAAGGGATTAGTCACGAAGCTTTCTTT

d_call: TRBD1
clone_size: once
v_call: TRBV2
j_call: TRBJ2-1
cdr3_aa: CASRLLTGQYNEQFF
cdr3_nt: TGTGCCAGCAGGCTCTTGACAGGGCAGTACAATGAGCAGTTCTTC

d_call: .
clone_size: .
v_call: TRBV29-1
j_call: TRBJ1-1
cdr3_aa: CSARPLGNTEAFF
cdr3_nt: TGCAGCGCGCGACCCCTCGGGAACACTGAAGCTTTCTTT

d_call: .
clone_size: .
v_call: TRBV4-3
j_call: TRBJ2-7
cdr3_aa: CASSQSPGDFEQYF
cdr3_nt: TGCGCCAGCAGCCAATCCCCGGGCGACTTTGAGCAGTACTTC

d_call: .
clone_size: .
v_call: TRBV5-6
j_call: TRBJ2-1
cdr3_aa: CASSNADWGSYNEQFF
cdr3_nt: TGTGCCAGCAGCAACGCGGACTGGGGATCCTACAATGAGCAGTTCTTC

d_call: .
clone_size: once
v_call: TRBV5-1
j_call: TRBJ2-5
cdr3_aa: CASSLDFPGTQYF
cdr3_nt: TGCGCCAGCAGCTTGGACTTCCCCGGGACCCAGTACTTC

d_call: .
clone_size: .
v_call: TRBV10-3
j_call: TRBJ1-1
cdr3_aa: CAISERGGGRREAFF
cdr3_nt: TGTGCCATCAGTGAGCGGGGGGGAGGTCGACGTGAAGCTTTCTTT

d_call: TRBD1
clone_size: .
v_call: TRBV18
j_call: TRBJ1-1
cdr3_aa: CASSPQGAGAEAFF
cdr3_nt: TGTGCCAGCTCACCACAGGGGGCCGGAGCTGAAGCTTTCTTT

d_call: TRBD2
clone_size: once
v_call: TRBV7-9
j_call: TRBJ2-7
cdr3_aa: CASSRRGANDEQYF
cdr3_nt: TGTGCCAGCAGCCGGCGGGGGGCTAATGACGAGCAGTACTTC

d_call: .
clone_size: .
v_call: TRBV6-5
j_call: TRBJ1-3
cdr3_aa: CASRQTAASGNTIYF
cdr3_nt: TGTGCCAGCAGACAAACAGCAGCCTCTGGAAACACCATATATTTT

d_call: TRBD1
clone_size: .
v_call: TRBV5-1
j_call: TRBJ1-4
cdr3_aa: CASSAGTGVNEKLFF
cdr3_nt: TGCGCCAGCAGCGCTGGGACAGGTGTTAATGAAAAACTGTTTTTT

d_call: .
clone_size: once
v_call: TRBV5-1
j_call: TRBJ2-1
cdr3_aa: CASSLVQGYNEQFF
cdr3_nt: TGCGCCAGCAGCTTGGTTCAGGGCTACAATGAGCAGTTCTTC

d_call: TRBD1
clone_size: .
v_call: TRBV6-1
j_call: TRBJ1-2
cdr3_aa: CASSAPDRGRSYTF
cdr3_nt: TGTGCCAGCAGTGCCCCGGACAGGGGTAGGAGCTACACCTTC

d_call: .
clone_size: .
v_call: TRBV28
j_call: TRBJ2-2
cdr3_aa: CASSSLTGELFF
cdr3_nt: TGTGCCAGCAGTAGCCTCACCGGGGAGCTGTTTTTT

d_call: .
clone_size: .
v_call: TRBV6-5
j_call: TRBJ1-3
cdr3_aa: CASSSPGGSGNTIYF
cdr3_nt: TGTGCCAGCAGTTCCCCGGGGGGGTCTGGAAACACCATATATTTT

d_call: .
clone_size: .
v_call: TRBV2
j_call: TRBJ2-1
cdr3_aa: CASSFTGVHNEQFF
cdr3_nt: TGTGCCAGCAGCTTCACGGGGGTCCACAATGAGCAGTTCTTC

d_call: .
clone_size: .
v_call: TRBV6-1
j_call: TRBJ2-2
cdr3_aa: CASSVWRNTGELFF
cdr3_nt: TGTGCCAGCAGTGTTTGGCGGAACACCGGGGAGCTGTTTTTT

d_call: .
clone_size: .
v_call: TRBV27
j_call: TRBJ1-4
cdr3_aa: CASSPRRGGEKLFF
cdr3_nt: TGTGCCAGCAGTCCCCGGAGAGGTGGAGAAAAACTGTTTTTT

d_call: .
clone_size: .
v_call: TRBV19
j_call: TRBJ1-5
cdr3_aa: CASSPGQGHNQPQHF
cdr3_nt: TGTGCCAGTAGCCCGGGCCAGGGACACAATCAGCCCCAGCATTTT

d_call: TRBD1
clone_size: .
v_call: TRBV4-3
j_call: TRBJ2-4
cdr3_aa: CASSQGLTGGVKNIQYF
cdr3_nt: TGCGCCAGCAGCCAGGGTCTGACAGGGGGCGTCAAAAACATTCAGTACTTC

d_call: .
clone_size: .
v_call: TRBV2
j_call: TRBJ2-7
cdr3_aa: CASRLEGLGYEQYF
cdr3_nt: TGTGCCAGCAGACTGGAGGGGTTGGGATACGAGCAGTACTTC